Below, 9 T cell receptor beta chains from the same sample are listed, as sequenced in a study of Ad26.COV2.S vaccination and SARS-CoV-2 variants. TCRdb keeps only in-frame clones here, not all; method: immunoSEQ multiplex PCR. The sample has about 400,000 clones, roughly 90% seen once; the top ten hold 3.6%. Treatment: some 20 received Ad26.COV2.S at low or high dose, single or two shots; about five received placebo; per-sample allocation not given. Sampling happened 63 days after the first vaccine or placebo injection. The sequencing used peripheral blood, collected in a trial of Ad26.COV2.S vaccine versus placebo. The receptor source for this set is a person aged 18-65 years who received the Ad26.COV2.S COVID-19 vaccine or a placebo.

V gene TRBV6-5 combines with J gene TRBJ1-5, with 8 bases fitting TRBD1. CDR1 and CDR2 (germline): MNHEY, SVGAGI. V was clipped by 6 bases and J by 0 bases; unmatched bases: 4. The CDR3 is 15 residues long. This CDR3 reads CASSPTGASNQPQHF. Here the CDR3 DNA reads TGTGCCAGCAGCCCGACAGGGGCTAGCAATCAGCCCCAGCATTTT.

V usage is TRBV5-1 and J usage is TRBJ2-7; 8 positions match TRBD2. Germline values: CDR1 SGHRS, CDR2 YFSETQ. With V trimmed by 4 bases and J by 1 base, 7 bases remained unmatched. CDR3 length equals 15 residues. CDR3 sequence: CASSPAGGRSYEQYF. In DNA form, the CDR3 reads TGCGCCAGCAGCCCCGCGGGGGGAAGATCCTACGAGCAGTACTTC.

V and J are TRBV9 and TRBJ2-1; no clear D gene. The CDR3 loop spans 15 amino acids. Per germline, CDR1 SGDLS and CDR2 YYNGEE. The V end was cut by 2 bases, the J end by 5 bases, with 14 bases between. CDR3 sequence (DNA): TGTGCCAGCAGCGTGTCCGAGATACCTCACAATGAGCAGTTCTTC. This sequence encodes CASSVSEIPHNEQFF.

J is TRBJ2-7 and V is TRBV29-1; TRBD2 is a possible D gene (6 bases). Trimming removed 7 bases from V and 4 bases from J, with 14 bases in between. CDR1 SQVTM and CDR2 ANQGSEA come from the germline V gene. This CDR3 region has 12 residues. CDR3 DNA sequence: TGCAGCGGGGGGGTGAATGGTTACGAGCAGTACTTC. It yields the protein CSGGVNGYEQYF.

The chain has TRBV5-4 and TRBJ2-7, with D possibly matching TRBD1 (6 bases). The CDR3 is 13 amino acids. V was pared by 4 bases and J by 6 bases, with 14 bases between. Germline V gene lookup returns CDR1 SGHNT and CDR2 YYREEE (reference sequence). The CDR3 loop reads CASSKGEWGEQYF. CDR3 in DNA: TGTGCCAGCAGCAAGGGGGAATGGGGCGAGCAGTACTTC.

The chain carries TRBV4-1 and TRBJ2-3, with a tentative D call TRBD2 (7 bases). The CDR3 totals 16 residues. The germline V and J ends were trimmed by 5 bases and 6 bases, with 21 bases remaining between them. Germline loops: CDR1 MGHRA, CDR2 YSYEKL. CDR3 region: CASSSVGAGVPDTQYF. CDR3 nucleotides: TGCGCCAGCAGCTCCGTGGGGGCGGGGGTCCCGGATACGCAGTATTTT.

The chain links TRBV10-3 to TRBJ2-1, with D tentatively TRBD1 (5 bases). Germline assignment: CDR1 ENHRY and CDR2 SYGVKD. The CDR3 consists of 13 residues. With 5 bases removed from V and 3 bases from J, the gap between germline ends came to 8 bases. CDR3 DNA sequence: TGTGCCATCAGTCAGGGTGACTACAATGAGCAGTTCTTC. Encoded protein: CAISQGDYNEQFF.

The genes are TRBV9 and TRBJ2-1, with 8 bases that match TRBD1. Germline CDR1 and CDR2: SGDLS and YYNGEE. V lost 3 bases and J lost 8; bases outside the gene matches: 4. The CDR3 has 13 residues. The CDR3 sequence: CASSAHRGYEQFF. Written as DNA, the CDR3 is TGTGCCAGCAGCGCCCACAGGGGGTATGAGCAGTTCTTC.

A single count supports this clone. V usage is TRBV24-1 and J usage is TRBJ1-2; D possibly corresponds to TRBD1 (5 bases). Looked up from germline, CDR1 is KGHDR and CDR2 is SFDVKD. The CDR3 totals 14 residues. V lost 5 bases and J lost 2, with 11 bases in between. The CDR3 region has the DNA TGTGCCACCAGTGCAGCGACAGTCAACTATGGCTACACCTTC. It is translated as CATSAATVNYGYTF.